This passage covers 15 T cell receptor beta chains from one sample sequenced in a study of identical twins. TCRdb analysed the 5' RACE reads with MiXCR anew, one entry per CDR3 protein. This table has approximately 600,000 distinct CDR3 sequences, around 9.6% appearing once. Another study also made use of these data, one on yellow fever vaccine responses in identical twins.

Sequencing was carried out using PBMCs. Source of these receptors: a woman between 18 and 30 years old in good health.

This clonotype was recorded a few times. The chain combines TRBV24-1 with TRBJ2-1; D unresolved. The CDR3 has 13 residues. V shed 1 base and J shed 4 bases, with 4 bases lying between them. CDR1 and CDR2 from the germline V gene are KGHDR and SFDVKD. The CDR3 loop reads CATSDLGYNEQFF. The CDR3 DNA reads TGTGCCACCAGTGATTTAGGGTACAATGAGCAGTTCTTC.

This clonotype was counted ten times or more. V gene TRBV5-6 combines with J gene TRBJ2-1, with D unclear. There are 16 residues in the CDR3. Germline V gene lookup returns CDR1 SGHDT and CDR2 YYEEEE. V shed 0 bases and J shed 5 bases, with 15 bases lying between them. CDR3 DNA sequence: TGTGCCAGCAGCTTGGGCGTGGGGAAAGGCCACAATGAGCAGTTCTTC. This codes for CASSLGVGKGHNEQFF. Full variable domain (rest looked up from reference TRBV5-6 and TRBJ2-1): DAGVTQSPTHLIKTRGQQVTLRCSPKSGHDTVSWYQQALGQGPQFIFQYYEEEERQRGNFPDRFSGHQFPNYSSELNVNALLLGDSALYLCASSLGVGKGHNEQFFGPGTRLTVL.

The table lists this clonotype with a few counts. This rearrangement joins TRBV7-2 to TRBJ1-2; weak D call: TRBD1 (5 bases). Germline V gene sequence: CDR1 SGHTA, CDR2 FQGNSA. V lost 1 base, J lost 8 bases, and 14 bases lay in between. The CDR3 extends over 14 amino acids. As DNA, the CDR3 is TGTGCCAGCAGCTTAGGGGCAGTAGGGGAAGGCTACACCTTC. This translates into CASSLGAVGEGYTF. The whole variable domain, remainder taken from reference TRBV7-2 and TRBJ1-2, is GAGVSQSPSNKVTEKGKDVELRCDPISGHTALYWYRQSLGQGLEFLIYFQGNSAPDKSGLPSDRFSAERTGGSVSTLTIQRTQQEDSAVYLCASSLGAVGEGYTFGSGTRLTVV.

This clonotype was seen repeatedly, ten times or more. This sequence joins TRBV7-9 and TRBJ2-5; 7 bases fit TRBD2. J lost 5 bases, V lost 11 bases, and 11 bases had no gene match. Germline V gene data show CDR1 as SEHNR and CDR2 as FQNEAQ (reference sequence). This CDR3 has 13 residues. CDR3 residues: CALGLVASETQYF. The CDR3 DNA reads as TGTGCCCTCGGACTAGTTGCATCGGAGACCCAGTACTTC.

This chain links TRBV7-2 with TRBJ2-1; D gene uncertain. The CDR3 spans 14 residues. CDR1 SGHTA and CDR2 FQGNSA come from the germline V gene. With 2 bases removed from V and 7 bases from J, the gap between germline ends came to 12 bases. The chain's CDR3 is CASSLSYQNNEQFF. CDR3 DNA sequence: TGTGCCAGCAGCTTATCGTACCAAAATAATGAGCAGTTCTTC.

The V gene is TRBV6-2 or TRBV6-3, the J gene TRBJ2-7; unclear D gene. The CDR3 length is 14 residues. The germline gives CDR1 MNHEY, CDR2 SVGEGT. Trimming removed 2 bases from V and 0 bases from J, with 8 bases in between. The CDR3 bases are TGTGCCAGCAGTTACACTCCGTTCTCCTACGAGCAGTACTTC. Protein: CASSYTPFSYEQYF.

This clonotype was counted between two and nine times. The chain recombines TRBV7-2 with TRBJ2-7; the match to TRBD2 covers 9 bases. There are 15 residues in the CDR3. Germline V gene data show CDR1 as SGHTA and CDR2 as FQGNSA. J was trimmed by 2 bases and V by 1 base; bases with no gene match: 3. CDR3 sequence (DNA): TGTGCCAGCAGCTTAGTACGCGGGAGGGCCTACGAGCAGTACTTC. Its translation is CASSLVRGRAYEQYF.

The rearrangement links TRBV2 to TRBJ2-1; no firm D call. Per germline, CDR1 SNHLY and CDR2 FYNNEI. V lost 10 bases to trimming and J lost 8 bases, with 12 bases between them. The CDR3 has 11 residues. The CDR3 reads CANTMADEQFF. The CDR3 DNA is TGTGCCAACACCATGGCGGATGAGCAGTTCTTC.

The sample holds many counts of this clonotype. CDR3 coding DNA: TGTGCCAGCAGTTTGTTGTCCCGTCACACCGGGGAGCTGTTTTTT. This sequence encodes CASSLLSRHTGELFF. The genes are TRBV28 and TRBJ2-2; no clear D. Trimming cost V 3 bases and J 3 bases, with 11 bases left between them. The germline V gene encodes CDR1 MDHEN and CDR2 SYDVKM. This CDR3 spans 15 amino acids. The full variable domain, its missing parts supplied by reference TRBV28 and TRBJ2-2, is DVKVTQSSRYLVKRTGEKVFLECVQDMDHENMFWYRQDPGLGLRLIYFSYDVKMKEKGDIPEGYSVSREKKERFSLILESASTNQTSMYLCASSLLSRHTGELFFGEGSRLTVL.

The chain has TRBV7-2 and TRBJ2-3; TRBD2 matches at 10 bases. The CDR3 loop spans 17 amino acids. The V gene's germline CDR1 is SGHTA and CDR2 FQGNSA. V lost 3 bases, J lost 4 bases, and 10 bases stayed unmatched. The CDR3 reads CASSFHNKGLAPDTQYF. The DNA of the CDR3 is TGTGCCAGCAGCTTTCATAATAAGGGACTAGCGCCAGATACGCAGTATTTT.

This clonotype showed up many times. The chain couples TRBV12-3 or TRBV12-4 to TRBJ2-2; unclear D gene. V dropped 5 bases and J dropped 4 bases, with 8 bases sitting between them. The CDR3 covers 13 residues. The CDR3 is CASSLSSTGELFF. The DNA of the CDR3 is TGTGCCAGCAGTCTTTCGTCCACCGGGGAGCTGTTTTTT.

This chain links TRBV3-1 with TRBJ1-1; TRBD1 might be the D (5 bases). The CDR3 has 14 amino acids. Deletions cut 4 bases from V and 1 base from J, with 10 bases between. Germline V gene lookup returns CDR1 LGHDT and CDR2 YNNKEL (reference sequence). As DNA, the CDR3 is TGTGCCAGCAGCCTCCCGACAGCGAACACTGAAGCTTTCTTT. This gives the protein CASSLPTANTEAFF.

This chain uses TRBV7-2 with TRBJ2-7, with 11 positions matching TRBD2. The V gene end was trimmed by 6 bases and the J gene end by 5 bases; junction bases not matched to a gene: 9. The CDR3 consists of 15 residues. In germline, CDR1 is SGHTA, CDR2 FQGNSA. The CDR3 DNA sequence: TGTGCCAGCAGTCACGAAGGACTAGCGGGTAACGAGCAGTACTTC. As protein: CASSHEGLAGNEQYF.

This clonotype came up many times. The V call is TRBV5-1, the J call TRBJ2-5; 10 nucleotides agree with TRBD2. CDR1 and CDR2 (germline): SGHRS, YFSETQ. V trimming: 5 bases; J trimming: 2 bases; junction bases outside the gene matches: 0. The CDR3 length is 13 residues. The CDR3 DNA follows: TGCGCCAGCAGACTAGCGGGGCAAGAGACCCAGTACTTC. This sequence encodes CASRLAGQETQYF.

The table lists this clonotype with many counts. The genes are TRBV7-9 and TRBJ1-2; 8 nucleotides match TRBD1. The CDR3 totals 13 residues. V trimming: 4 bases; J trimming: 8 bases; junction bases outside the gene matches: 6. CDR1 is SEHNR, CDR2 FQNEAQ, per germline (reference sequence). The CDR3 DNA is TGTGCCAGCAGCTCACAGGGGGAAGTCGGCTACACCTTC. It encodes CASSSQGEVGYTF.